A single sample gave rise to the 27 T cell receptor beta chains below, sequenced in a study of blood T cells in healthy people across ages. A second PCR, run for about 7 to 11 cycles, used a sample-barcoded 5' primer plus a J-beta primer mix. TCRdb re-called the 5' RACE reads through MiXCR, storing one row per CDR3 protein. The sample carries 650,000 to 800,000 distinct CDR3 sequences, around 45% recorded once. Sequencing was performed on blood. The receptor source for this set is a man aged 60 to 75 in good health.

CDR3 loop: CSAKTGSHTEAFF. In nucleotides, the CDR3 is TGCAGTGCTAAGACAGGGTCTCACACTGAAGCTTTCTTT. The rearrangement uses TRBV20-1 and TRBJ1-1; 7 positions agree with TRBD1. Germline CDR1 is DFQATT and CDR2 is SNEGSKA (reference sequence). J lost 3 bases, V lost 4 bases, and 5 bases had no gene match. The CDR3 consists of 13 residues.

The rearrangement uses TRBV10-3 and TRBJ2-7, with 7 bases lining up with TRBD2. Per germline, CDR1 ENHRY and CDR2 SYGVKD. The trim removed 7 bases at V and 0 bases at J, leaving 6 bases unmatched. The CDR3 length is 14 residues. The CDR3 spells CAINGGGSSYEQYF. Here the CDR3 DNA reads TGTGCCATCAATGGCGGGGGTAGCTCCTACGAGCAGTACTTC.

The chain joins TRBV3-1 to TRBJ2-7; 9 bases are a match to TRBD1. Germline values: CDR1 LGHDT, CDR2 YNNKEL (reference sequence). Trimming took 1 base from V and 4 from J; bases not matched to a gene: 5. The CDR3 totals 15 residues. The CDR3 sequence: CASSQGDRALYEQYF. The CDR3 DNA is TGTGCCAGCAGCCAAGGGGACAGGGCCCTTTACGAGCAGTACTTC.

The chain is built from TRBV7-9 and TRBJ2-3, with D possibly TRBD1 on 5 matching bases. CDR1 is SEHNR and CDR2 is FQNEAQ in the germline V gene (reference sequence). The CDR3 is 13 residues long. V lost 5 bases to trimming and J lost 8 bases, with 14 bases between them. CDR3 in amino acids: CASSANRQGTQYF. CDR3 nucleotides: TGTGCCAGCAGCGCCAATCGTCAGGGTACGCAGTATTTT.

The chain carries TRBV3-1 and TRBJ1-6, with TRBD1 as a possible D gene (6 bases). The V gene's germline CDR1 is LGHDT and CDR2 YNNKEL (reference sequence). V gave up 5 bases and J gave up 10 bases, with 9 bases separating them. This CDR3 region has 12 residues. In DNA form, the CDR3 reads TGTGCCAGCAGCAGGGGGGCCTCACCCCTCCACTTT. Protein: CASSRGASPLHF.

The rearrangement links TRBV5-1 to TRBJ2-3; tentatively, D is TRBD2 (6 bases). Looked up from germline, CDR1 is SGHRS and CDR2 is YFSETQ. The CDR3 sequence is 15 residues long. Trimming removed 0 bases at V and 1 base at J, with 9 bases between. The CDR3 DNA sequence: TGCGCCAGCAGCTTGGTTCCGGGGGGCACAGATACGCAGTATTTT. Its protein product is CASSLVPGGTDTQYF. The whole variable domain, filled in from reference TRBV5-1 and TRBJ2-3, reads KAGVTQTPRYLIKTRGQQVTLSCSPISGHRSVSWYQQTPGQGLQFLFEYFSETQRNKGNFPGRFSGRQFSNSRSEMNVSTLELGDSALYLCASSLVPGGTDTQYFGPGTRLTVL.

The CDR3 coding sequence is TGTGCCAGCACCTTACCGCGACCCCTGGACACCGGGGAGCTGTTTTTT. It specifies CASTLPRPLDTGELFF. The chain uses TRBV6-1 and TRBJ2-2; no clear D. Germline V gives CDR1 MNHNS, CDR2 SASEGT. This CDR3 contains 16 residues. Trimming left V 7 bases short and J 3 bases short, with 18 bases between.

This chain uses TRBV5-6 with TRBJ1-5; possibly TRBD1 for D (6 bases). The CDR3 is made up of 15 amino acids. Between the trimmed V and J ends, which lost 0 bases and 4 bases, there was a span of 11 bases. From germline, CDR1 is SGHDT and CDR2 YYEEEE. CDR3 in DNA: TGTGCCAGCAGCTTGGGTCAGGGGCGTAATCAGCCCCAGCATTTT. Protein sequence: CASSLGQGRNQPQHF.

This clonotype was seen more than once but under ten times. CDR3 residues: CASHPPSGGPRSQETQYF. CDR3 nucleotide sequence: TGTGCCAGCCACCCTCCTAGCGGGGGCCCGCGGTCCCAAGAGACCCAGTACTTC. The chain has TRBV3-1 and TRBJ2-5; 10 bases match TRBD2. The CDR3 is 18 amino acids. Germline loops: CDR1 LGHDT, CDR2 YNNKEL (reference sequence). J was trimmed by 1 base and V by 8 bases; bases with no gene match: 16.

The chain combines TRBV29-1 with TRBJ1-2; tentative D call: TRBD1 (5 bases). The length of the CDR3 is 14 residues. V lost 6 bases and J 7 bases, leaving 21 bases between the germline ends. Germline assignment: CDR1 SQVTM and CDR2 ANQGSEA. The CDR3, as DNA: TGCAGCGTCGGGGGTAAAAGGGGACCCGGTGGCTACACCTTC. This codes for CSVGGKRGPGGYTF.

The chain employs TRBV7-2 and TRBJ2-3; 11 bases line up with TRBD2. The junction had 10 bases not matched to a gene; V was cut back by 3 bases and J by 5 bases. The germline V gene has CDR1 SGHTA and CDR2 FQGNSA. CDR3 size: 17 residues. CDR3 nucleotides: TGTGCCAGCAGCTTCCGGACGCTAGCGGGGGGAGTAGATACGCAGTATTTT. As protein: CASSFRTLAGGVDTQYF. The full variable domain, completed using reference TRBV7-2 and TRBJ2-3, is GAGVSQSPSNKVTEKGKDVELRCDPISGHTALYWYRQSLGQGLEFLIYFQGNSAPDKSGLPSDRFSAERTGGSVSTLTIQRTQQEDSAVYLCASSFRTLAGGVDTQYFGPGTRLTVL.

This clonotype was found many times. CDR3 DNA sequence: TGTGCCAGCAGGAGACTAGTTACAGCCTACGAGCAGTACTTC. Translation: CASRRLVTAYEQYF. V usage is TRBV6-2 or TRBV6-3 and J usage is TRBJ2-7; TRBD2 is a possible D gene (6 bases). Germline V CDR1 and CDR2: MNHEY, SVGEGT. The CDR3 is 14 residues long. V shed 6 bases and J shed 2 bases, with 14 bases lying between them.

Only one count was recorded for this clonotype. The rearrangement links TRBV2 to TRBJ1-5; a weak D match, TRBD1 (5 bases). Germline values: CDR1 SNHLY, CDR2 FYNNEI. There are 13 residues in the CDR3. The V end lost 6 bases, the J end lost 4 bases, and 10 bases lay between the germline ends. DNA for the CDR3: TGTGCCAGCAGAGGGGACGGTAATCAGCCCCAGCATTTT. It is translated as CASRGDGNQPQHF.

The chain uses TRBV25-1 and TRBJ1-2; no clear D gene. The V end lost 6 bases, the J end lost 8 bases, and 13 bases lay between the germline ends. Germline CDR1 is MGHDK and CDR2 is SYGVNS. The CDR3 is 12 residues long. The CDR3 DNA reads TGTGCCAGCAGGGAGGACCTTCGGGGCTACACCTTC. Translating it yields CASREDLRGYTF.

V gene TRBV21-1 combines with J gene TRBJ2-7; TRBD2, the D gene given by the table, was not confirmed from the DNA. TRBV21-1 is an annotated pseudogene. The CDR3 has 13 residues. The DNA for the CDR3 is TGTGCCAGCAGGGGACTAGCCACCTACGAGCAGTACTTC. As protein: CASRGLATYEQYF.

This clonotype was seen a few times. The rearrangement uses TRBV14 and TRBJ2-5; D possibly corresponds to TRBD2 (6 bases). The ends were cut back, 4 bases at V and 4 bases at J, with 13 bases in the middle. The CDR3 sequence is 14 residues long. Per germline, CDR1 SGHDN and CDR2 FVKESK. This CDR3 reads CASSRGLLGETQYF. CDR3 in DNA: TGTGCCAGCAGCCGAGGACTATTAGGAGAGACCCAGTACTTC.

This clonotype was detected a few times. CDR3: CASSPLGGIDEQFF. CDR3 DNA: TGTGCCAGCTCACCCCTCGGGGGTATCGATGAGCAGTTCTTC. This sequence joins TRBV25-1 and TRBJ2-1; a weak D match, TRBD2 (6 bases). Germline assignment: CDR1 MGHDK and CDR2 SYGVNS. V was pared by 8 bases and J by 8 bases, with 19 bases between. This CDR3 has 14 amino acids.

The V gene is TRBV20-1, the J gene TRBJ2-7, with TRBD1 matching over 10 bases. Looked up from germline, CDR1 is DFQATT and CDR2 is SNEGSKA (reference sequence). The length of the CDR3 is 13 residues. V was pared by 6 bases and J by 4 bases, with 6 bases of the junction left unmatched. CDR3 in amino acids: CSAGGTGDYEQYF. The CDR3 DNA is TGCAGTGCCGGGGGGACAGGGGATTACGAGCAGTACTTC.

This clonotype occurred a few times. Here the CDR3 reads CASAENMRKNIQYF. The DNA for the CDR3 is TGTGCCAGCGCCGAAAACATGCGAAAAAACATTCAGTACTTC. The chain joins TRBV2 to TRBJ2-4; D is unclear. The germline CDR1 and CDR2 sequences are SNHLY and FYNNEI. The CDR3 spans 14 residues. The V and J ends lost 8 bases and 4 bases respectively, with 15 bases between them.

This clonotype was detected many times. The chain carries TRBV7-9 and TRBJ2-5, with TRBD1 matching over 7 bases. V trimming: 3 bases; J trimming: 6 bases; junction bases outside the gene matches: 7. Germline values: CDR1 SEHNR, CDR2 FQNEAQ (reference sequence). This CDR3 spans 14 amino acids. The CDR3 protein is CASSLAGDSQTQYF. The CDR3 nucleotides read TGTGCCAGCAGCTTGGCCGGGGACAGCCAGACCCAGTACTTC.

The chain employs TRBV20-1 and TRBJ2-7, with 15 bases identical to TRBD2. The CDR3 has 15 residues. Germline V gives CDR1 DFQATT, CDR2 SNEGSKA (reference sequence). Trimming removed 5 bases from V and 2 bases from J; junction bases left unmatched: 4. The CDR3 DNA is TGCAGTGCTGGCGGGACTAGCGGGGGGACCTACGAGCAGTACTTC. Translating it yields CSAGGTSGGTYEQYF.

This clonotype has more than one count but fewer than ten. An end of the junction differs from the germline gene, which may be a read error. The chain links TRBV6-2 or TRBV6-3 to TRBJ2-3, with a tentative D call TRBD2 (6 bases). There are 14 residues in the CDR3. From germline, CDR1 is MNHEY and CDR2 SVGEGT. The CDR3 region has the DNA TGTGCTAGCAGGCGGGGCGGAAGCACAGATACGCAGTATTTT. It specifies CASRRGGSTDTQYF.

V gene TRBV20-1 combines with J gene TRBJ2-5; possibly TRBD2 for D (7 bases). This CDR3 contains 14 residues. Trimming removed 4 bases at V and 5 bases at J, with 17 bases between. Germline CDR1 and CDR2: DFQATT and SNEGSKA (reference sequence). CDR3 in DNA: TGCAGTGCTATAGAGGGGGGGCCAGGGGAGACCCAGTACTTC. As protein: CSAIEGGPGETQYF.

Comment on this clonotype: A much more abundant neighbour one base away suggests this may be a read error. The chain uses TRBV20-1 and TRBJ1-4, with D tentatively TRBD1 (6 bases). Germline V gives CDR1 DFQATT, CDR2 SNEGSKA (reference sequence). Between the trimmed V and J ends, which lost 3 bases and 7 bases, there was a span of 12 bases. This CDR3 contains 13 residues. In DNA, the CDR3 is TGCAGTGCTAGGGACAGCAGTTCTGAAAAACTGTTTTTT. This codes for CSARDSSSEKLFF.

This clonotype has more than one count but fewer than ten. This chain's CDR3 is CASSWDRLFGYTF. The DNA of the CDR3 is TGTGCCAGCAGTTGGGACAGGCTGTTCGGCTACACCTTC. The gene calls are TRBV7-2 and TRBJ1-2, with TRBD1 matching over 8 bases. With 6 bases clipped from V and 8 bases from J, the junction kept 8 bases outside the gene matches. Germline values: CDR1 SGHTA, CDR2 FQGNSA. This CDR3 has 13 amino acids.

CDR3 DNA: TGTGCCAGCAGCGCGCGAGTCGTGGCGTCGGGGACTGAAGCTTTCTTT. It yields the protein CASSARVVASGTEAFF. The chain couples TRBV7-9 to TRBJ1-1; D remains ambiguous. Germline V lookup: CDR1 SEHNR, CDR2 FQNEAQ (reference sequence). The CDR3 runs 16 residues. V dropped 5 bases and J dropped 5 bases, with 21 bases sitting between them.

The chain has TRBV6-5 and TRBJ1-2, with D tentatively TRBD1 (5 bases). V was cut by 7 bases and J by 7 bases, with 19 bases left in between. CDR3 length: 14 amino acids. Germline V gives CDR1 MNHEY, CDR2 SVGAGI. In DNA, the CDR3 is TGTGCCAGCATGTCCAGGGTATACTTTAGTGGCTACACCTTC. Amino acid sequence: CASMSRVYFSGYTF.